The rows below give T cell receptor beta chains drawn from one sample of a study of T-cell memory formation after mild COVID-19. TCRdb called the 5' RACE reads again in MiXCR, with one record for every CDR3 protein. Among about 350,000 distinct CDR3 sequences, roughly 20% were seen once, and the ten largest hold 20% to 25%. The sample consisted of PBMCs or a T cell subset sorted from them (not recorded which). Receptor source: a man aged 18 to 30 who had mild COVID-19 (a few samples of this study predate the infection). Cell type and time point are not known. Both conserved end residues are part of each CDR3. A D gene is named only where the DNA matches it firmly. For some rows the clone size is stated as once, few or many, or as a class when expanded; others skip it.

J: TRBJ2-4; D: NA; size: NA; V: TRBV5-1; CDR3: CASSLGLAKNIQYF; DNA: TGCGCCAGCAGCTTGGGCCTAGCCAAAAACATTCAGTACTTC
J: TRBJ2-3; D: NA; size: few; V: TRBV20-1; CDR3: CSAFRGRGTDTQYF; DNA: TGCAGTGCCTTTCGGGGTAGGGGCACAGATACGCAGTATTTT
J: TRBJ1-1; D: NA; size: NA; V: TRBV7-9; CDR3: CASSRNPDNTEAFF; DNA: TGTGCCAGCAGCCGGAACCCGGATAACACTGAAGCTTTCTTT
J: TRBJ2-3; D: NA; size: few; V: TRBV7-2; CDR3: CASSLGVLDTQYF; DNA: TGTGCCAGCAGCTTAGGTGTGTTAGATACGCAGTATTTT
J: TRBJ1-1; D: NA; size: NA; V: TRBV20-1; CDR3: CSGRAGGGTRTEAFF; DNA: TGCAGTGGTCGAGCCGGGGGAGGTACGAGGACTGAAGCTTTCTTT
J: TRBJ2-3; D: NA; size: NA; V: TRBV20-1; CDR3: CSASNRDRSTDTQYF; DNA: TGCAGTGCTAGCAACCGGGACCGTAGCACAGATACGCAGTATTTT
J: TRBJ1-2; D: TRBD1; size: few; V: TRBV3-1; CDR3: CASSQPTGANYGYTF; DNA: TGTGCCAGCAGCCAACCGACAGGGGCCAACTATGGCTACACCTTC
J: TRBJ1-1; D: TRBD1; size: many; V: TRBV5-1; CDR3: CASSLQGARTEAFF; DNA: TGTGCCAGCAGCCTACAGGGGGCGCGAACTGAAGCTTTCTTT
J: TRBJ2-5; D: NA; size: few; V: TRBV4-3; CDR3: CASSQDRREGETQYF; DNA: TGCGCCAGCAGCCAAGATCGCAGGGAAGGGGAGACCCAGTACTTC
J: TRBJ2-3; D: TRBD2; size: NA; V: TRBV20-1; CDR3: CSALGLSPTDTQYF; DNA: TGCAGTGCCTTGGGACTATCCCCCACAGATACGCAGTATTTT
J: TRBJ2-3; D: NA; size: NA; V: TRBV7-2; CDR3: CASSLVADGDTQYF; DNA: TGTGCCAGCAGCTTAGTTGCTGACGGGGATACGCAGTATTTT
J: TRBJ1-1; D: NA; size: NA; V: TRBV4-1; CDR3: CASSPREELFF; DNA: TGCGCCAGCAGCCCTCGCGAGGAGCTTTTCTTT
J: TRBJ1-1; D: NA; size: many; V: TRBV4-1; CDR3: CASSLRTLGTEAFF; DNA: TGCGCCAGCAGCCTAAGGACTCTGGGCACTGAAGCTTTCTTT
J: TRBJ1-1; D: NA; size: few; V: TRBV11-2; CDR3: CASASFTEAFF; DNA: TGTGCCAGCGCCAGTTTCACTGAAGCTTTCTTT
J: TRBJ2-7; D: TRBD2; size: few; V: TRBV10-2; CDR3: CASLPSLAGGHEQYF; DNA: TGCGCCAGCCTACCCAGTCTAGCGGGGGGGCACGAGCAGTACTTC
J: TRBJ2-3; D: NA; size: NA; V: TRBV11-3; CDR3: CASKGRADTQYF; DNA: TGTGCCAGCAAGGGTCGAGCTGATACGCAGTATTTT
J: TRBJ2-2; D: NA; size: NA; V: TRBV23-1; CDR3: CASSRQTNTGELFF; DNA: TGCGCCAGCAGTCGACAGACCAACACCGGGGAGCTGTTTTTT
J: TRBJ2-5; D: NA; size: NA; V: TRBV20-1; CDR3: CSAVKGPEETQYF; DNA: TGCAGTGCGGTCAAGGGCCCGGAGGAGACCCAGTACTTC
J: TRBJ2-2; D: NA; size: few; V: TRBV4-3; CDR3: CASSQIYIAFDYTGELFF; DNA: TGCGCCAGCAGCCAAATTTATATTGCCTTCGATTACACCGGGGAGCTGTTTTTT
J: TRBJ2-2; D: NA; size: NA; V: TRBV7-2; CDR3: CASSADSGGELFF; DNA: TGTGCCAGCAGCGCCGATTCTGGCGGGGAGCTGTTTTTT
J: TRBJ1-5; D: NA; size: NA; V: TRBV5-6; CDR3: CASSRGRGRKDQPQHF; DNA: TGTGCCAGCAGCCGGGGGCGGGGGCGGAAGGATCAGCCCCAGCATTTT
J: TRBJ1-2; D: TRBD1; size: few; V: TRBV28; CDR3: CASSLRDRGMGYTF; DNA: TGTGCCAGCAGTTTAAGGGACAGGGGAATGGGCTACACCTTC
J: TRBJ1-4; D: NA; size: few; V: TRBV7-9; CDR3: CASSEQGPGEKLFF; DNA: TGTGCCAGCAGCGAACAGGGACCGGGAGAAAAACTGTTTTTT
J: TRBJ1-2; D: NA; size: NA; V: TRBV5-4; CDR3: CASSLDTGIVYGYTF; DNA: TGTGCCAGCAGCTTGGACACGGGGATCGTCTATGGCTACACCTTC
J: TRBJ2-2; D: NA; size: NA; V: TRBV6-6; CDR3: CASSPHGKADGTGELFF; DNA: TGTGCCAGCAGCCCCCACGGCAAGGCAGACGGCACCGGGGAGCTGTTTTTT
J: TRBJ2-7; D: NA; size: NA; V: TRBV7-9; CDR3: CASSLGYQGDYEQYF; DNA: TGTGCCAGCAGCTTAGGTTACCAGGGAGACTACGAGCAGTACTTC
J: TRBJ1-5; D: TRBD1; size: few; V: TRBV20-1; CDR3: CSAATGSFNQPQHF; DNA: TGCAGTGCAGCGACAGGGTCTTTCAATCAGCCCCAGCATTTT
J: TRBJ2-2; D: TRBD2; size: NA; V: TRBV7-8; CDR3: CASSSRLAGGTNTGELFF; DNA: TGTGCCAGCAGCTCGCGACTAGCGGGGGGGACGAACACCGGGGAGCTGTTTTTT
J: TRBJ2-7; D: NA; size: NA; V: TRBV5-1; CDR3: CASSSRDPSYEQYF; DNA: TGCGCCAGCAGCTCTCGGGACCCCTCCTACGAGCAGTACTTC
J: TRBJ1-5; D: TRBD1; size: NA; V: TRBV15; CDR3: CATSITGGDHAQHF; DNA: TGTGCCACCAGTATAACAGGGGGGGATCATGCCCAGCATTTT
J: TRBJ2-1; D: NA; size: NA; V: TRBV28; CDR3: CASSLWAGYTNEQFF; DNA: TGTGCCAGCAGTTTATGGGCAGGGTATACGAATGAGCAGTTCTTC
J: TRBJ2-3; D: TRBD2; size: NA; V: TRBV10-3; CDR3: CAVTSGGAADTQYF; DNA: TGTGCCGTAACTAGCGGTGGCGCCGCAGATACGCAGTATTTT
J: TRBJ2-2; D: NA; size: few; V: TRBV10-3; CDR3: CAISDDRLTTYTGELFF; DNA: TGTGCCATCAGTGATGACAGGTTGACAACATACACCGGGGAGCTGTTTTTT
J: TRBJ2-5; D: TRBD2; size: NA; V: TRBV12-3/TRBV12-4; CDR3: CASSFPGLGPPSETQYF; DNA: TGTGCCAGCAGTTTTCCTGGACTAGGCCCTCCATCAGAGACCCAGTACTTC